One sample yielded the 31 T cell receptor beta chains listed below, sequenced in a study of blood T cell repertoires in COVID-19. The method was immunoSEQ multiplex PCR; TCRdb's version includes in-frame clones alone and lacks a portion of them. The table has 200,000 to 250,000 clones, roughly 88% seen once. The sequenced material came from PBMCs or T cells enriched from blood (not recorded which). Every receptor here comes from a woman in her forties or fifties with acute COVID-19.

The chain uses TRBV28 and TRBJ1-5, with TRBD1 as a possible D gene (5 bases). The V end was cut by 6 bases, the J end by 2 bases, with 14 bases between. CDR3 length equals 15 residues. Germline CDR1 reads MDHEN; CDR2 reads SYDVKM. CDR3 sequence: CASRAGHWGNQPQHF. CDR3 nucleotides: TGTGCCAGCAGGGCAGGGCATTGGGGCAATCAGCCCCAGCATTTT. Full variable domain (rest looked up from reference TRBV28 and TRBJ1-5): DVKVTQSSRYLVKRTGEKVFLECVQDMDHENMFWYRQDPGLGLRLIYFSYDVKMKEKGDIPEGYSVSREKKERFSLILESASTNQTSMYLCASRAGHWGNQPQHFGDGTRLSIL.

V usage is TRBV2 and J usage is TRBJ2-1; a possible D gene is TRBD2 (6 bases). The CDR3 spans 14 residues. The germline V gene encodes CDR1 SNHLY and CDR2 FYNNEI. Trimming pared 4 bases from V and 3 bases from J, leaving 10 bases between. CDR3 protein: CASSVASDYNEQFF. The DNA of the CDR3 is TGTGCCAGCAGTGTGGCTAGCGACTACAATGAGCAGTTCTTC. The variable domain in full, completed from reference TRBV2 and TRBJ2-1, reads EPEVTQTPSHQVTQMGQEVILRCVPISNHLYFYWYRQILGQKVEFLVSFYNNEISEKSEIFDDQFSVERPDGSNFTLKIRSTKLEDSAMYFCASSVASDYNEQFFGPGTRLTVL.

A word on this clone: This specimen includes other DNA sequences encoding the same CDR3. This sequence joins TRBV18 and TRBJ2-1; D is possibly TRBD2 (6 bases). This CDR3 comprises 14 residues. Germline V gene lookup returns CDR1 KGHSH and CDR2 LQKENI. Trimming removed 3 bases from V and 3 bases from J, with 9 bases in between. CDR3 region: CASSPPGVYNEQFF. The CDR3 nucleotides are TGTGCCAGCTCACCGCCGGGAGTCTACAATGAGCAGTTCTTC.

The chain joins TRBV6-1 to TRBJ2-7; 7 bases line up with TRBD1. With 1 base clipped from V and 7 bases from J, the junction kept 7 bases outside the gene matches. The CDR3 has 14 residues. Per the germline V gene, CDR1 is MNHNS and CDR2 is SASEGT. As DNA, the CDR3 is TGTGCCAGCAGTGAAGGGGTAAAGGGGGCAGAGCAGTACTTC. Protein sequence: CASSEGVKGAEQYF.

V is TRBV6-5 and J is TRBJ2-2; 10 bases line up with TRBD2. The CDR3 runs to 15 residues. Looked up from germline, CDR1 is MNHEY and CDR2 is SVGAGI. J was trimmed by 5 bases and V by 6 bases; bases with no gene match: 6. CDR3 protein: CASRGTSGKTGELFF. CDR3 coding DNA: TGTGCCAGCAGAGGAACTAGCGGGAAGACCGGGGAGCTGTTTTTT.

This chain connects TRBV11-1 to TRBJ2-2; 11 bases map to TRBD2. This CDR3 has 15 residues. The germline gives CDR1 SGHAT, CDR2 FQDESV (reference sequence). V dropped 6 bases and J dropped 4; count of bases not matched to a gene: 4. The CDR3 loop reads CASSKGLAGTGELFF. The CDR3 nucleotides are TGTGCCAGCAGTAAAGGACTAGCGGGCACCGGGGAGCTGTTTTTT.

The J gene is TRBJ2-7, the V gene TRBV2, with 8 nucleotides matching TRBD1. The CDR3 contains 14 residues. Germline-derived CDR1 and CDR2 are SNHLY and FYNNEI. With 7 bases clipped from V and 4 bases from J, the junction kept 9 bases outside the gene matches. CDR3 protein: CASTRTGTSYEQYF. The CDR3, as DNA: TGTGCCAGCACACGGACAGGGACCTCGTACGAGCAGTACTTC.

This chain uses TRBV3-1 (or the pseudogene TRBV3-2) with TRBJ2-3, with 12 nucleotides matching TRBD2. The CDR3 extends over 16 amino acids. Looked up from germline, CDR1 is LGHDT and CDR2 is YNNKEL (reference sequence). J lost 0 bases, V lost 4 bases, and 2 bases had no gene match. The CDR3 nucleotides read TGTGCCAGCAGCCCCCTAGCGGGGGGGAGCACAGATACGCAGTATTTT. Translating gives CASSPLAGGSTDTQYF.

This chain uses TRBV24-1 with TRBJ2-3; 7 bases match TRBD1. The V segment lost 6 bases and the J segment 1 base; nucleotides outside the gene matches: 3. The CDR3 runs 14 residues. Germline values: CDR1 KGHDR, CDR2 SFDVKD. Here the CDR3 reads CATSLTGGTDTQYF. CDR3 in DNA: TGTGCCACCAGTCTCACAGGGGGCACAGATACGCAGTATTTT.

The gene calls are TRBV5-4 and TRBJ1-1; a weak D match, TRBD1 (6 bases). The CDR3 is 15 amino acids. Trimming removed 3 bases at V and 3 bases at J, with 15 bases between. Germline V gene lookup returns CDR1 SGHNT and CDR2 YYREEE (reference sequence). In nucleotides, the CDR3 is TGTGCCAGCAGCTGGGGAGCAGGGGTTGACACTGAAGCTTTCTTT. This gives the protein CASSWGAGVDTEAFF.

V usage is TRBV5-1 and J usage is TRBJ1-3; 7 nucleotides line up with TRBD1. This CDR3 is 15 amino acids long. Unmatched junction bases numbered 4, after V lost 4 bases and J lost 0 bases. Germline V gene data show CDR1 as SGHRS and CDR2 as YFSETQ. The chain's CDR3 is CASSQGQLSGNTIYF. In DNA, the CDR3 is TGCGCCAGCAGCCAGGGACAGCTCTCTGGAAACACCATATATTTT.

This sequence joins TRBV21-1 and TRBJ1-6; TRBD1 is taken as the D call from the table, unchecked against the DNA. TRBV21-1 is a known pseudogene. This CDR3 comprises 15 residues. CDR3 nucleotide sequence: TGTGCCAGCAGCCCCCCCGGGACAGACTATTCACCCCTCCACTTT. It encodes CASSPPGTDYSPLHF.

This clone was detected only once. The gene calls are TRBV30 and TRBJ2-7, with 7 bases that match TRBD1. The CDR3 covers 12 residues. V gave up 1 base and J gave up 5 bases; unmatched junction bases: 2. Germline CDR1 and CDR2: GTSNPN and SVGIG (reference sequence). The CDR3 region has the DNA TGTGCCTGGAGTGAAGGGGGCGACGAGCAGTACTTC. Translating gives CAWSEGGDEQYF.

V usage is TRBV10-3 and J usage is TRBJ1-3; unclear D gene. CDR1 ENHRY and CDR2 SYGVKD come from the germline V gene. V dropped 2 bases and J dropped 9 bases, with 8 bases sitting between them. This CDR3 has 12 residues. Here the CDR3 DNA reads TGTGCCATCAGTGAGGCGGTTCCCACCATATATTTT. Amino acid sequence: CAISEAVPTIYF.

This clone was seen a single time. The CDR3 nucleotides read TGTGCCTGGAAAGGAAGGAGGGAATTCGCTGAAGCTTTCTTT. It yields the protein CAWKGRREFAEAFF. The chain is built from TRBV30 and TRBJ1-1; D is unresolved. Trimming took 4 bases from V and 6 from J, leaving 18 bases between them. The CDR3 length is 14 residues. Germline V gene lookup returns CDR1 GTSNPN and CDR2 SVGIG (reference sequence).

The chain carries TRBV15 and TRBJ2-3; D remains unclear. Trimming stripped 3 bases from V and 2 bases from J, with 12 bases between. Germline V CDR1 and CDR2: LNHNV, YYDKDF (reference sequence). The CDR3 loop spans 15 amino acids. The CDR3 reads CATSRHAAYTDTQYF. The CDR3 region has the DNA TGTGCCACCAGCAGGCATGCAGCGTACACAGATACGCAGTATTTT.

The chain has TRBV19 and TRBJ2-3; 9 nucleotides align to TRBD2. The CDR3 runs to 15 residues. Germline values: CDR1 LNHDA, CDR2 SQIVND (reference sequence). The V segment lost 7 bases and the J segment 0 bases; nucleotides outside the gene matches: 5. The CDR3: CASTERGASTDTQYF. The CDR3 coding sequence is TGTGCCAGTACCGAGCGGGGGGCTAGCACAGATACGCAGTATTTT. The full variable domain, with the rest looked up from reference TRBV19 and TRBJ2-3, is DGGITQSPKYLFRKEGQNVTLSCEQNLNHDAMYWYRQDPGQGLRLIYYSQIVNDFQKGDIAEGYSVSREKKESFPLTVTSAQKNPTAFYLCASTERGASTDTQYFGPGTRLTVL.

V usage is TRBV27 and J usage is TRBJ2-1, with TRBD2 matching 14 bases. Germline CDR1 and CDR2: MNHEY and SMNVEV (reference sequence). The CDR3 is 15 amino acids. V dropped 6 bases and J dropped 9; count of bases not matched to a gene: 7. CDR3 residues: CASRTRGLAGGEQFF. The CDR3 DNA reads TGTGCCAGCAGGACCAGAGGACTAGCGGGAGGTGAGCAGTTCTTC.

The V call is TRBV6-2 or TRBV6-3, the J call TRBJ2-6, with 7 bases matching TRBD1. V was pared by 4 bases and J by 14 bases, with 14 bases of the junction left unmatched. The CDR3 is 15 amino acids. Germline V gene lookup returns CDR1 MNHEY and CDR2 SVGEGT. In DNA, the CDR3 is TGTGCCAGCAGTTCCGGACAGGCCGTTAGTCCAATCCTGACTTTC. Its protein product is CASSSGQAVSPILTF.

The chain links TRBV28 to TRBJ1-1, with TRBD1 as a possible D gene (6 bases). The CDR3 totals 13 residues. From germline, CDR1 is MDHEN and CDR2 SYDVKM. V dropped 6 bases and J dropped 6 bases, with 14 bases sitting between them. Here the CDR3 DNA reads TGTGCCAGCAGAAAGGGGGGGGCGGCTGAAGCTTTCTTT. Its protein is CASRKGGAAEAFF. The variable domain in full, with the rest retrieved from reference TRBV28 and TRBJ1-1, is DVKVTQSSRYLVKRTGEKVFLECVQDMDHENMFWYRQDPGLGLRLIYFSYDVKMKEKGDIPEGYSVSREKKERFSLILESASTNQTSMYLCASRKGGAAEAFFGQGTRLTVV.

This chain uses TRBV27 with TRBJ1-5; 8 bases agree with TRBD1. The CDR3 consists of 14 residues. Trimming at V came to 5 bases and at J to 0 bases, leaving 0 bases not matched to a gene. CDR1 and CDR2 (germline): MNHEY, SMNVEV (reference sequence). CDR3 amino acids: CASSTGGSNQPQHF. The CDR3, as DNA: TGTGCCAGCAGTACAGGGGGTAGCAATCAGCCCCAGCATTTT.

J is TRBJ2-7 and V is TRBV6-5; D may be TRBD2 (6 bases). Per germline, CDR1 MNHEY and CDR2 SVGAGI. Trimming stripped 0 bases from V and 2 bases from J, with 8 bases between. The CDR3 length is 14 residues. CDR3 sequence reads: CASSYSEGPYEQYF. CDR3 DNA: TGTGCCAGCAGTTACTCGGAGGGGCCCTACGAGCAGTACTTC.

CDR3 sequence (DNA): TGTGCCAGCCGTCGGGAATCAGATACGCAGTATTTT. Translated: CASRRESDTQYF. J is TRBJ2-3 and V is TRBV12-3 or TRBV12-4; TRBD2 might be the D (5 bases). CDR3 length: 12 amino acids. The germline V and J ends were trimmed by 8 bases and 4 bases, with 10 bases remaining between them.

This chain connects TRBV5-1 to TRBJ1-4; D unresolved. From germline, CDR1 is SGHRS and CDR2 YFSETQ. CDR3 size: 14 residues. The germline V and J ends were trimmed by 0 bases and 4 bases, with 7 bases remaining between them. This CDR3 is CASSLAGYNEKLFF. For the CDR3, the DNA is TGCGCCAGCAGCTTGGCGGGGTATAATGAAAAACTGTTTTTT.

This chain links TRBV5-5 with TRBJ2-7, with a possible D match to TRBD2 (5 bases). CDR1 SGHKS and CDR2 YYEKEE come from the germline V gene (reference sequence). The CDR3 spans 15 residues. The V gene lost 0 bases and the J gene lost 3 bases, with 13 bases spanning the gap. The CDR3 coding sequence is TGTGCCAGCAGCTTGGAGGCGGGTGAGGTCTACGAGCAGTACTTC. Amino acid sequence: CASSLEAGEVYEQYF.

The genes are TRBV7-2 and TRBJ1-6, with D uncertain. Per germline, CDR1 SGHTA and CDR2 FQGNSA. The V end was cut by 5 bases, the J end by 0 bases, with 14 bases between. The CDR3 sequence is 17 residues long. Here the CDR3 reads CASSHLARSSYNSPLHF. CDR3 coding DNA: TGTGCCAGCAGCCATCTCGCCCGGAGCTCCTATAATTCACCCCTCCACTTT.

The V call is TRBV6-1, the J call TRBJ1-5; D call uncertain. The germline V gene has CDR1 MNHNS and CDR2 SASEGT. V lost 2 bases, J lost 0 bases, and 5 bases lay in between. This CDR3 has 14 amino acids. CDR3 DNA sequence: TGTGCCAGCAGTGAACAGTATAGCAATCAGCCCCAGCATTTT. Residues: CASSEQYSNQPQHF.

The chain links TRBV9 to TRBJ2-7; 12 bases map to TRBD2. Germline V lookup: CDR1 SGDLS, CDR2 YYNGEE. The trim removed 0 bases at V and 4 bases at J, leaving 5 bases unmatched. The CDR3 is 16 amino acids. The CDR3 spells CASSVGTSGIQYEQYF. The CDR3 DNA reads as TGTGCCAGCAGCGTAGGGACTAGCGGGATTCAATACGAGCAGTACTTC.

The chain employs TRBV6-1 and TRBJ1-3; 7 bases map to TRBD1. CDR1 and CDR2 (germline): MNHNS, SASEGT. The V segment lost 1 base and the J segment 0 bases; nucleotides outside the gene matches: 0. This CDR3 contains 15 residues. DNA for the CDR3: TGTGCCAGCAGTGAAGGACAGGGCTCTGGAAACACCATATATTTT. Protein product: CASSEGQGSGNTIYF.

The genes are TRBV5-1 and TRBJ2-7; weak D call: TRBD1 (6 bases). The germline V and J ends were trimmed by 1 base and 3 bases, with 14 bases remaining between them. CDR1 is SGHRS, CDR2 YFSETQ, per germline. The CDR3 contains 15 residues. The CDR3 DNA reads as TGCGCCAGCAGCTTGACCCTGACAGGATACTACGAGCAGTACTTC. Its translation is CASSLTLTGYYEQYF.

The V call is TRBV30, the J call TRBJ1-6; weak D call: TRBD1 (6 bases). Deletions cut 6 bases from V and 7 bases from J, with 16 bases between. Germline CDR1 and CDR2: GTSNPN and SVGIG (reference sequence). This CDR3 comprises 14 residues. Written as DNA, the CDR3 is TGTGCCTGCCTTAAGGGGGGGAGGAATTCACCCCTCCACTTT. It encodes CACLKGGRNSPLHF.